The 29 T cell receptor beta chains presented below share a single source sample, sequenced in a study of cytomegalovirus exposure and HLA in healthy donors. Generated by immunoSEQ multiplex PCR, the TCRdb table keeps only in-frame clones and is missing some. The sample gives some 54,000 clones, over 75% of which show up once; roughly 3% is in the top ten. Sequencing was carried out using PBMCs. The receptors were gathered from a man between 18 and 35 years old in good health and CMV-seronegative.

CDR3 residues: CATSRELGGEQYF. The CDR3 region has the DNA TGTGCCACCAGCAGAGAACTTGGCGGCGAGCAGTACTTC. The chain uses TRBV15 and TRBJ2-7; D remains ambiguous. V was cut by 0 bases and J by 6 bases, with 9 bases left in between. Per the germline V gene, CDR1 is LNHNV and CDR2 is YYDKDF (reference sequence). The length of the CDR3 is 13 residues.

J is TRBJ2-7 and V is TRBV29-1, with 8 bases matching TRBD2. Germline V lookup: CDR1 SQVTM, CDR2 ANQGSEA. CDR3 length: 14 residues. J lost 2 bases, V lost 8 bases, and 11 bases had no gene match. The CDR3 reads CSINQAGAPYEQYF. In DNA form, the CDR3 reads TGCAGCATTAACCAAGCGGGAGCCCCCTACGAGCAGTACTTC.

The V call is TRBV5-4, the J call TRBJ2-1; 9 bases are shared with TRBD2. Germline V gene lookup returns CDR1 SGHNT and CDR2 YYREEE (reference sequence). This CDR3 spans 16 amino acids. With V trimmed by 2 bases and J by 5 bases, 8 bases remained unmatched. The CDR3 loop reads CASSFRPSGVDNEQFF. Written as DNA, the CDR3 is TGTGCCAGCAGCTTTCGACCTAGCGGGGTAGACAATGAGCAGTTCTTC.

The CDR3 DNA reads as TGTGCCAGCAGCTTGGAGTCGGACTTTGGGGTGACTGAAGCTTTCTTT. Protein sequence: CASSLESDFGVTEAFF. This chain links TRBV5-8 with TRBJ1-1; D unresolved. The CDR3 extends over 16 amino acids. The V end lost 0 bases, the J end lost 5 bases, and 17 bases lay between the germline ends. Germline CDR1 reads SGHTS; CDR2 reads YDEGEE.

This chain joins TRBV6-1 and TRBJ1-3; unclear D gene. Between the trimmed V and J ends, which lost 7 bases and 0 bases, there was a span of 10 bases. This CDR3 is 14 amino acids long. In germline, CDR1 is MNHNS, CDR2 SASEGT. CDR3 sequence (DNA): TGTGCCAGCACCTTGACAAGCTCTGGAAACACCATATATTTT. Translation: CASTLTSSGNTIYF.

The CDR3 loop is CASSPQTGKHEQFF. In DNA form, the CDR3 reads TGTGCCAGCAGCCCACAGACAGGTAAACATGAGCAGTTCTTC. This rearrangement joins TRBV7-2 to TRBJ2-1; D may be TRBD1 (6 bases). Germline CDR1 SGHTA, CDR2 FQGNSA. The CDR3 spans 14 residues. V was clipped by 5 bases and J by 8 bases, with 16 bases between them.

The chain's CDR3 is CASSLYRDRISNQPQHF. CDR3 bases: TGTGCCAGCAGTTTATACCGGGACAGGATAAGCAATCAGCCCCAGCATTTT. The genes are TRBV27 and TRBJ1-5, with 8 bases fitting TRBD1. Germline CDR1 is MNHEY and CDR2 is SMNVEV (reference sequence). CDR3 length equals 17 residues. Trimming took 1 base from V and 1 from J; bases not matched to a gene: 6.

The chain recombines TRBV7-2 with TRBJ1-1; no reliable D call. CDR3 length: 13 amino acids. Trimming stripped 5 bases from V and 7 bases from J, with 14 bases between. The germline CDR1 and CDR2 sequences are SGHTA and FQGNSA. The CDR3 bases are TGTGCCAGCAGCCCGAGAGGTCCGCATGAAGCTTTCTTT. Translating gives CASSPRGPHEAFF.

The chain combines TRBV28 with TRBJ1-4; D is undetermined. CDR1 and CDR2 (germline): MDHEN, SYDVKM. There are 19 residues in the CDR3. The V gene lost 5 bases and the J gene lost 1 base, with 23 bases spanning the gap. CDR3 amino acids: CASSTALTTPPRTNEKLFF. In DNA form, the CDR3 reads TGTGCCAGCAGTACCGCCCTGACTACCCCGCCCCGAACTAATGAAAAACTGTTTTTT.

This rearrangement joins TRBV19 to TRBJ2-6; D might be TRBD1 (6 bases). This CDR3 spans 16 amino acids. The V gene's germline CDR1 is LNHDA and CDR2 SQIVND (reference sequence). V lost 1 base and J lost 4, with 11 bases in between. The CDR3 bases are TGTGCCAGTAGTATAGTTGGGGGCTCCGGGGCCAACGTCCTGACTTTC. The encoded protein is CASSIVGGSGANVLTF.

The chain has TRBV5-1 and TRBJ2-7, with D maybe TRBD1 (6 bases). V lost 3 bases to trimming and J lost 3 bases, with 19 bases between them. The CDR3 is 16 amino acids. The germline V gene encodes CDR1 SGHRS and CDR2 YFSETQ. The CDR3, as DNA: TGCGCCAGCAGCTCTTCCGGGCCAAAGGACAGCTACGAGCAGTACTTC. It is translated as CASSSSGPKDSYEQYF.

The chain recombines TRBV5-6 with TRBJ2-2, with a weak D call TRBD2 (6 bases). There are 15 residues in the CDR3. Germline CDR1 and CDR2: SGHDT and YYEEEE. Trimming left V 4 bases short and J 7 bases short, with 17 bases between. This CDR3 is CASSRRGGYGGELFF. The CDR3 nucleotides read TGTGCCAGCAGCCGGCGGGGCGGGTATGGCGGGGAGCTGTTTTTT. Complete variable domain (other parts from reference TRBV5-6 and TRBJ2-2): DAGVTQSPTHLIKTRGQQVTLRCSPKSGHDTVSWYQQALGQGPQFIFQYYEEEERQRGNFPDRFSGHQFPNYSSELNVNALLLGDSALYLCASSRRGGYGGELFFGEGSRLTVL.

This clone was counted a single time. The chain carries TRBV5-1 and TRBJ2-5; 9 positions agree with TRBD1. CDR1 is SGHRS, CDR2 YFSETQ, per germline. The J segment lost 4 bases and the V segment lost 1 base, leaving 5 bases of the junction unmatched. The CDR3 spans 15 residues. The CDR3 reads CASSLKQGARETQYF. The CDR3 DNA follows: TGCGCCAGCAGCTTGAAACAGGGGGCCCGAGAGACCCAGTACTTC.

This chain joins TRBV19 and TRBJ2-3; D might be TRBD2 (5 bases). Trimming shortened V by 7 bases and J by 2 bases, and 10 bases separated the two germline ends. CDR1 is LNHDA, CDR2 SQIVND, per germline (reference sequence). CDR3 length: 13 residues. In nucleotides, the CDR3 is TGTGCCAGTAATACTAGGGACACAGATACGCAGTATTTT. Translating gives CASNTRDTDTQYF.

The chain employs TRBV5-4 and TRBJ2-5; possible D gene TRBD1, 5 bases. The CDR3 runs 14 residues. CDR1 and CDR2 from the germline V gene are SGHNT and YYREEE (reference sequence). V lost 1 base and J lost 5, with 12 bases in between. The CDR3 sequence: CASSLSFGAETQYF. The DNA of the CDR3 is TGTGCCAGCAGCTTGAGTTTTGGGGCGGAGACCCAGTACTTC.

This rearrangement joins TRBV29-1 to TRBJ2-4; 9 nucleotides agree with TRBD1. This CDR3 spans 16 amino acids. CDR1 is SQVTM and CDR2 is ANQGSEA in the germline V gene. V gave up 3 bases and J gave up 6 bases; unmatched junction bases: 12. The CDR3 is CSVDDPATGGINIQYF. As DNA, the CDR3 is TGCAGCGTTGACGACCCCGCTACAGGGGGCATAAACATTCAGTACTTC.

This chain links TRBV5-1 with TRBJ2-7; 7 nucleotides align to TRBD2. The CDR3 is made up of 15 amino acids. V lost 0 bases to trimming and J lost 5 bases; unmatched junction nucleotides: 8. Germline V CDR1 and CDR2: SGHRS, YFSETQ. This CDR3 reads CASSLVVGGPNEQYF. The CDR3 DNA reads TGCGCCAGCAGCTTGGTTGTGGGAGGGCCCAACGAGCAGTACTTC.

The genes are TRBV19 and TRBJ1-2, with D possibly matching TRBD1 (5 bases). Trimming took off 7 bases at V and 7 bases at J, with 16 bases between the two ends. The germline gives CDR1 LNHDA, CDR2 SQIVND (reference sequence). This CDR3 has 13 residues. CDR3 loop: CASTSTRQTGYTF. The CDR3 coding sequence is TGTGCCAGTACCTCCACCCGACAGACTGGCTACACCTTC.

CDR3 sequence (DNA): TGTGCCAGCAGCGCGAGACAGGGGTTTAACAATGAAAAACTGTTTTTT. Protein sequence: CASSARQGFNNEKLFF. The V gene is TRBV9, the J gene TRBJ1-4; TRBD1 aligns across 8 bases. The CDR3 is 16 amino acids. Per germline, CDR1 SGDLS and CDR2 YYNGEE. V was pared by 3 bases and J by 5 bases, with 9 bases of the junction left unmatched.

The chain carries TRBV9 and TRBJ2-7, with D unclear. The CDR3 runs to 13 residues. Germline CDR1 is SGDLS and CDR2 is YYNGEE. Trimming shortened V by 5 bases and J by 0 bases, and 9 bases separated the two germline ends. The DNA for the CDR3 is TGTGCCAGCAGTGCGGTCGACTCCTACGAGCAGTACTTC. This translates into CASSAVDSYEQYF.

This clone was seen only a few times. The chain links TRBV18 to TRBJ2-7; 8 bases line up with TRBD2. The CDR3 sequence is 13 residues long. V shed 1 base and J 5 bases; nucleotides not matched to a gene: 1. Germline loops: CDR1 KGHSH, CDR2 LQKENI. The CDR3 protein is CASSPLAGNEQYF. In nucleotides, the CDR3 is TGTGCCAGCTCACCACTAGCGGGGAACGAGCAGTACTTC.

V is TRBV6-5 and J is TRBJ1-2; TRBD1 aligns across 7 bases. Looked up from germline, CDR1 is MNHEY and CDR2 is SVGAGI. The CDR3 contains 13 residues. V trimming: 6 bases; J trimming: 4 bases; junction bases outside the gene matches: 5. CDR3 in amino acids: CASSTGVSYGYTF. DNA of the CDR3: TGTGCCAGCAGCACAGGGGTGAGCTATGGCTACACCTTC.

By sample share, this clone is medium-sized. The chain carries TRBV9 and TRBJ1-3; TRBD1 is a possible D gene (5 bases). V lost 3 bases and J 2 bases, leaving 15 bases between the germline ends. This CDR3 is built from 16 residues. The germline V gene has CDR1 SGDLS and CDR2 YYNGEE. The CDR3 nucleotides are TGTGCCAGCAGCGCCCAGCCAGGGTCGGCTGGAAACACCATATATTTT. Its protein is CASSAQPGSAGNTIYF.

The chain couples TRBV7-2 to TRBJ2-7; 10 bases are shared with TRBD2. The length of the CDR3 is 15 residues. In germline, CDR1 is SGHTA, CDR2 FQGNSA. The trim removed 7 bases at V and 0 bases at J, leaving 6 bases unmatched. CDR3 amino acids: CASKQGLANSYEQYF. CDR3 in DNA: TGTGCCAGCAAACAGGGACTAGCGAACTCCTACGAGCAGTACTTC. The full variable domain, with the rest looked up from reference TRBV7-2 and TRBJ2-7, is GAGVSQSPSNKVTEKGKDVELRCDPISGHTALYWYRQSLGQGLEFLIYFQGNSAPDKSGLPSDRFSAERTGGSVSTLTIQRTQQEDSAVYLCASKQGLANSYEQYFGPGTRLTVT.

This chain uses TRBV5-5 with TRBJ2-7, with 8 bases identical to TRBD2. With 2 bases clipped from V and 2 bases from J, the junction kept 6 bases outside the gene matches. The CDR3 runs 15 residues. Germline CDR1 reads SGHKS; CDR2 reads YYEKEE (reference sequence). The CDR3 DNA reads TGTGCCAGCAGCTTTTTTACTAGCGGACCCTACGAGCAGTACTTC. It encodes CASSFFTSGPYEQYF.

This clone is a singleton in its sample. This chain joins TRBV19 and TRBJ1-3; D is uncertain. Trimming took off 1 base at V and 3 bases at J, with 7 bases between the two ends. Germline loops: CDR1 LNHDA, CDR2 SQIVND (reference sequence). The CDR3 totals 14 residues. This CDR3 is CASSIGDFGNTIYF. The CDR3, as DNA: TGTGCCAGTAGTATAGGAGACTTTGGAAACACCATATATTTT.

The CDR3 is CASSLESNTEAFF. CDR3 DNA sequence: TGTGCCAGCAGCTTAGAAAGCAACACTGAAGCTTTCTTT. The chain employs TRBV7-9 and TRBJ1-1, with D unclear. CDR1 is SEHNR and CDR2 is FQNEAQ in the germline V gene (reference sequence). V was cut by 1 base and J by 2 bases, with 5 bases left in between. The CDR3 runs 13 residues.

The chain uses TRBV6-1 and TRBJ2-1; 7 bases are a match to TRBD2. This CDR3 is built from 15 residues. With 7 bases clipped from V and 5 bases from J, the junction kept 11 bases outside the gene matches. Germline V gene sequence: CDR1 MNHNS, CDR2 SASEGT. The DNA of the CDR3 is TGTGCCAGCAACCCCGTCGGGGAGGGGAACAATGAGCAGTTCTTC. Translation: CASNPVGEGNNEQFF.

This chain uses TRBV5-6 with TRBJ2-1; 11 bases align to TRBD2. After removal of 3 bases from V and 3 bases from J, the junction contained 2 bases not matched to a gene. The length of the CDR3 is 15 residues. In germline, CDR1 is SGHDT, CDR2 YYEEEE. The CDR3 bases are TGTGCCAGCAGCTCGGGACTAGCGGACTACAATGAGCAGTTCTTC. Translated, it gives CASSSGLADYNEQFF.